Shown below are 30 T cell receptor beta chains from a single sample sequenced in a study of preoperative IRX-2 immunotherapy in early breast cancer. The method was immunoSEQ multiplex PCR; TCRdb's version includes in-frame clones alone and lacks a portion of them. The data contain fewer than 8,000 clones, around 82% of them seen just once; the ten biggest clones take up 15% to 20%. Treatment reported: preoperative locoregional IRX-2 cytokine immunotherapy. This material consisted of tumor tissue, taken after IRX-2 immunotherapy. All receptors come from a human donor with breast cancer.

The chain recombines TRBV19 with TRBJ2-7, with TRBD1 identical over 9 bases. CDR3 length: 14 residues. With V trimmed by 7 bases and J by 2 bases, 6 bases remained unmatched. From germline, CDR1 is LNHDA and CDR2 SQIVND (reference sequence). Written as DNA, the CDR3 is TGTGCCAGTAAACAACAGGGGGCGGCCTACGAGCAGTACTTC. Translated: CASKQQGAAYEQYF. Variable domain in full (rest from reference TRBV19 and TRBJ2-7): DGGITQSPKYLFRKEGQNVTLSCEQNLNHDAMYWYRQDPGQGLRLIYYSQIVNDFQKGDIAEGYSVSREKKESFPLTVTSAQKNPTAFYLCASKQQGAAYEQYFGPGTRLTVT.

Here the CDR3 reads CASSLALAGYTDTQYF. The CDR3, as DNA: TGCGCCAGCAGCTTGGCGCTAGCGGGTTACACAGATACGCAGTATTTT. This chain links TRBV23-1 with TRBJ2-3; 8 nucleotides match TRBD2. TRBV23-1 is designated an ORF whose function remains uncertain. V lost 6 bases, J lost 2 bases, and 10 bases stayed unmatched. The CDR3 totals 16 residues.

This clone appeared a few times. The chain has TRBV30 and TRBJ2-5; 7 bases fit TRBD1. The CDR3 extends over 13 amino acids. The V gene end was trimmed by 4 bases and the J gene end by 3 bases; junction bases not matched to a gene: 5. Germline V gives CDR1 GTSNPN, CDR2 SVGIG (reference sequence). Here the CDR3 reads CAWTSGTEETQYF. CDR3 bases: TGTGCCTGGACCTCCGGGACAGAAGAGACCCAGTACTTC.

This rearrangement joins TRBV11-3 to TRBJ2-6; D unresolved. Germline V CDR1 and CDR2: SGHNT, YENEEA. CDR3 length: 16 amino acids. Trimming took off 0 bases at V and 4 bases at J, with 10 bases between the two ends. The CDR3 spells CASSLDRASGANVLTF. In nucleotides, the CDR3 is TGTGCCAGCAGCTTAGATCGGGCATCAGGGGCCAACGTCCTGACTTTC.

The V and J genes are TRBV10-3 and TRBJ2-5, with unresolved D. CDR3 length: 13 amino acids. Germline CDR1 is ENHRY and CDR2 is SYGVKD. V was trimmed by 10 bases and J by 3 bases, leaving 15 bases between them. CDR3 protein: CASDLGREETQYF. CDR3 DNA: TGTGCCAGCGACTTGGGAAGGGAAGAGACCCAGTACTTC.

This chain links TRBV19 with TRBJ2-1; the D call may be TRBD1 or TRBD2 (5 bases each). The germline CDR1 and CDR2 sequences are LNHDA and SQIVND (reference sequence). V was cut by 6 bases and J by 5 bases, with 17 bases left in between. The CDR3 contains 15 residues. The CDR3 DNA reads as TGTGCCAGTAGAAGGGGAGATTCATTTAACAATGAGCAGTTCTTC. Its translation is CASRRGDSFNNEQFF.

This chain joins TRBV6-8 and TRBJ2-3; no reliable D call. Germline lookup yields CDR1 MNHGY and CDR2 SAAAGT. Trimming shortened V by 2 bases and J by 2 bases, and 5 bases separated the two germline ends. This CDR3 spans 13 amino acids. The CDR3 DNA reads TGTGCCAGCAGTTACAGGGACACAGATACGCAGTATTTT. It is translated as CASSYRDTDTQYF.

The genes are TRBV14 and TRBJ2-5, with D perhaps assigned TRBD1 or TRBD2 (5 bases each). The CDR3 extends over 13 amino acids. V was pared by 4 bases and J by 5 bases, with 11 bases between. The germline V gene has CDR1 SGHDN and CDR2 FVKESK. The DNA of the CDR3 is TGTGCCAGCAGCCCTTGGGGGATGGAGACCCAGTACTTC. This codes for CASSPWGMETQYF. The variable domain in full, completed from reference TRBV14 and TRBJ2-5, reads EAGVTQFPSHSVIEKGQTVTLRCDPISGHDNLYWYRRVMGKEIKFLLHFVKESKQDESGMPNNRFLAERTGGTYSTLKVQPAELEDSGVYFCASSPWGMETQYFGPGTRLLVL.

A remark on this clone: The junction differs from germline at one of its ends, possibly a read error. V gene TRBV9 combines with J gene TRBJ2-1; D possibly corresponds to TRBD2 (6 bases). The CDR3 has 14 residues. Germline V CDR1 and CDR2: SGDLS, YYNGEE. In DNA form, the CDR3 reads TGTGCCAGCCAGGAGGGAGCGACCTACAGTGAGCAGTTCTTC. This translates into CASQEGATYSEQFF.

The V call is TRBV6-7, the J call TRBJ2-4, with 7 bases aligning to TRBD2. TRBV6-7 is an open reading frame, and its role is uncertain. CDR3 length: 14 amino acids. Trimming cost V 5 bases and J 9 bases; bases outside gene matches: 10. CDR3 loop: CASSELVTSPIQYF. The CDR3 DNA reads as TGTGCCAGCAGTGAATTAGTGACTAGCCCCATTCAGTACTTC.

The gene calls are TRBV6-8 and TRBJ2-3, with D hard to call. The length of the CDR3 is 19 residues. The germline gives CDR1 MNHGY, CDR2 SAAAGT. The V end lost 4 bases, the J end lost 0 bases, and 23 bases lay between the germline ends. CDR3 in amino acids: CASSSAPYWLERSTDTQYF. DNA of the CDR3: TGTGCCAGCAGTTCCGCCCCCTACTGGCTCGAACGTAGCACAGATACGCAGTATTTT.

V gene TRBV30 combines with J gene TRBJ2-3, with 9 bases lining up with TRBD1. Trimming at V came to 5 bases and at J to 2 bases, leaving 8 bases not matched to a gene. The CDR3 contains 15 residues. Germline V gene lookup returns CDR1 GTSNPN and CDR2 SVGIG (reference sequence). DNA of the CDR3: TGTGCCTGGGACATCACAGGGGGCATCACAGATACGCAGTATTTT. Translating gives CAWDITGGITDTQYF.

The chain links TRBV18 to TRBJ1-1; D uncertain. CDR1 KGHSH and CDR2 LQKENI come from the germline V gene. With 5 bases removed from V and 0 bases from J, the gap between germline ends came to 13 bases. The CDR3 totals 15 residues. The DNA for the CDR3 is TGTGCCAGCTCATCGAGGTCCGGGCTGAACACTGAAGCTTTCTTT. Translating it yields CASSSRSGLNTEAFF.

The J gene is TRBJ1-5, the V gene TRBV6-8, with a possible D match to TRBD1 (5 bases). The germline V gene encodes CDR1 MNHGY and CDR2 SAAAGT. This CDR3 has 19 amino acids. V lost 2 bases and J 2 bases, leaving 22 bases between the germline ends. CDR3 region: CASSYSRSDGAARNQPQHF. The DNA of the CDR3 is TGTGCCAGCAGTTACAGCAGGAGCGATGGGGCGGCCCGCAATCAGCCCCAGCATTTT.

The rearrangement links TRBV10-3 to TRBJ2-7; D not resolved. Germline V gene lookup returns CDR1 ENHRY and CDR2 SYGVKD. The CDR3 is 17 residues long. With 1 base removed from V and 2 bases from J, the gap between germline ends came to 18 bases. This CDR3 is CAISEYFLMKFTYEQYF. The CDR3 region has the DNA TGTGCCATCAGTGAGTATTTTCTGATGAAATTCACCTACGAGCAGTACTTC.

In nucleotides, the CDR3 is TGTGCCAGCAGTCTACAGCTGAACACTGAAGCTTTCTTT. Amino acid sequence: CASSLQLNTEAFF. This sequence joins TRBV6-8 and TRBJ1-1, with D unclear. Deletions cut 5 bases from V and 0 bases from J, with 7 bases between. Germline V CDR1 and CDR2: MNHGY, SAAAGT. CDR3 length equals 13 residues.

The chain links TRBV6-8 to TRBJ1-1; D is unresolved. The CDR3 loop spans 14 amino acids. The ends were cut back, 6 bases at V and 6 bases at J, with 17 bases in the middle. Germline loops: CDR1 MNHGY, CDR2 SAAAGT. The CDR3 loop reads CASRGSGRRPEAFF. CDR3 DNA: TGTGCCAGCAGGGGCAGTGGCAGAAGGCCTGAAGCTTTCTTT.

The V call is TRBV19, the J call TRBJ1-3, with 7 positions matching TRBD1. The germline V gene has CDR1 LNHDA and CDR2 SQIVND (reference sequence). The junction had 6 bases not matched to a gene; V was cut back by 6 bases and J by 4 bases. The CDR3 consists of 14 residues. This CDR3 reads CASRTPGQGNTIYF. Written as DNA, the CDR3 is TGTGCCAGTAGGACACCGGGACAGGGAAACACCATATATTTT.

The chain employs TRBV7-4 and TRBJ1-1; 7 bases fit TRBD1. The CDR3 covers 13 residues. Unmatched junction bases numbered 4, after V lost 2 bases and J lost 7 bases. Germline CDR1 is SGHVT and CDR2 is SQSDAQ. This chain's CDR3 is CASSLLTGIEAFF. The CDR3 nucleotides read TGTGCCAGCAGCTTACTGACAGGGATTGAAGCTTTCTTT.

In its sample, this clone was seen once. CDR3 amino acids: CASSRGIRTGRTNYGYTF. CDR3 DNA sequence: TGTGCCAGTAGTAGGGGTATAAGGACAGGGAGGACTAACTATGGCTACACCTTC. The chain carries TRBV19 and TRBJ1-2; 8 nucleotides agree with TRBD1. CDR1 and CDR2 (germline): LNHDA, SQIVND (reference sequence). The CDR3 consists of 18 residues. Trimming took 4 bases from V and 0 from J; bases not matched to a gene: 13. Using reference TRBV19 and TRBJ1-2 for the parts outside the CDR3, the full variable domain is DGGITQSPKYLFRKEGQNVTLSCEQNLNHDAMYWYRQDPGQGLRLIYYSQIVNDFQKGDIAEGYSVSREKKESFPLTVTSAQKNPTAFYLCASSRGIRTGRTNYGYTFGSGTRLTVV.

The CDR3 protein is CASSRDRGQQPQHF. The CDR3 nucleotides read TGTGCCAGCAGCCGGGACAGGGGGCAGCAGCCCCAGCATTTT. The V call is TRBV7-7, the J call TRBJ1-5, with 12 bases lining up with TRBD1. This CDR3 is 14 amino acids long. V shed 5 bases, J shed 7 bases, and the junction held 3 bases outside the gene matches. Per germline, CDR1 SSHAT and CDR2 FNYEAQ (reference sequence). The whole variable domain, remainder taken from reference TRBV7-7 and TRBJ1-5, is GAGVSQSPRYKVTKRGQDVTLRCDPISSHATLYWYQQALGQGPEFLTYFNYEAQPDKSGLPSDRFSAERPEGSISTLTIQRTEQRDSAMYRCASSRDRGQQPQHFGDGTRLSIL.

This clone was observed once. The rearrangement links TRBV30 to TRBJ1-6; weak D call: TRBD1 (5 bases). CDR3 size: 15 residues. The V end lost 5 bases, the J end lost 10 bases, and 21 bases lay between the germline ends. CDR1 is GTSNPN, CDR2 SVGIG, per germline (reference sequence). The DNA for the CDR3 is TGTGCCTGGGGGAAACGAGGGGCTTATATGTCACCCCTCCACTTT. It codes for CAWGKRGAYMSPLHF.

This clone is labeled as medium-sized (0.01 to 0.1%). The CDR3 region is CASSSAGALYEQYF. CDR3 bases: TGTGCCAGCAGCTCAGCGGGGGCCCTCTACGAGCAGTACTTC. The chain recombines TRBV6-8 with TRBJ2-7; 8 nucleotides line up with TRBD2. The CDR3 sequence is 14 residues long. V shed 6 bases and J 3 bases; nucleotides not matched to a gene: 7. From germline, CDR1 is MNHGY and CDR2 SAAAGT.

The chain couples TRBV18 to TRBJ1-6; D unclear. Germline V CDR1 and CDR2: KGHSH, LQKENI. V was pared by 4 bases and J by 9 bases, with 13 bases between. CDR3 length: 14 residues. The CDR3 region has the DNA TGTGCCAGCTCACAGCCCCAGGTTCGTTCACCCCTCCACTTT. Translation: CASSQPQVRSPLHF.

This clone is large. The chain is built from TRBV15 and TRBJ2-3; D might be TRBD2 (6 bases). The CDR3 runs 18 residues. Trimming removed 3 bases at V and 5 bases at J, with 24 bases between. CDR1 LNHNV and CDR2 YYDKDF come from the germline V gene (reference sequence). CDR3 nucleotides: TGTGCCACCAGCAGCAGTCTCCGTGGCGGGGTTGGAGGAGATACGCAGTATTTT. Translation gives CATSSSLRGGVGGDTQYF.

This clone has only one observation. The chain links TRBV19 to TRBJ1-2; 9 positions agree with TRBD1. Germline V gives CDR1 LNHDA, CDR2 SQIVND (reference sequence). The CDR3 runs 14 residues. V trimming: 7 bases; J trimming: 8 bases; junction bases outside the gene matches: 11. The CDR3 reads CASIPGQGVRGYTF. For the CDR3, the DNA is TGTGCCAGTATTCCGGGACAGGGTGTTCGCGGCTACACCTTC.

This rearrangement joins TRBV6-8 to TRBJ2-3; TRBD1 aligns across 7 bases. The CDR3 is 19 amino acids. The trim removed 7 bases at V and 0 bases at J, leaving 19 bases unmatched. Per germline, CDR1 MNHGY and CDR2 SAAAGT. CDR3 bases: TGTGCCAGCATCCTACCAGGGGGAGCGGCAAAGCCAAGCACAGATACGCAGTATTTT. Protein sequence: CASILPGGAAKPSTDTQYF.

Points on this clone: The germline gene is not matched at one end of the junction; a read error may be the cause. This chain uses TRBV11-3 with TRBJ2-5; 8 nucleotides match TRBD1. Per the germline V gene, CDR1 is SGHNT and CDR2 is YENEEA. The CDR3 extends over 14 amino acids. The DNA for the CDR3 is TGTGCTAGCAGCTCGACAGGGGACCAAGAGACCCAGTACTTC. As protein: CASSSTGDQETQYF.

CDR3 protein: CASSLEGQASPLHF. The CDR3 DNA reads as TGCGCCAGCAGCTTGGAAGGACAGGCGTCGCCCCTCCACTTT. This chain uses TRBV5-1 with TRBJ1-6; TRBD1 aligns across 7 bases. This CDR3 spans 14 amino acids. Germline CDR1 and CDR2: SGHRS and YFSETQ. V was clipped by 0 bases and J by 13 bases; unmatched bases: 7. The full variable domain, its missing parts supplied by reference TRBV5-1 and TRBJ1-6, is KAGVTQTPRYLIKTRGQQVTLSCSPISGHRSVSWYQQTPGQGLQFLFEYFSETQRNKGNFPGRFSGRQFSNSRSEMNVSTLELGDSALYLCASSLEGQASPLHFGNGTRLTVT.

The sample holds one count of this clone. The V and J genes are TRBV11-3 and TRBJ1-4, with 9 bases aligning to TRBD1. The V gene end was trimmed by 3 bases and the J gene end by 5 bases; junction bases not matched to a gene: 4. Germline V gene data show CDR1 as SGHNT and CDR2 as YENEEA. The CDR3 runs to 15 residues. The CDR3 coding sequence is TGTGCCAGCAGCTTGGGACAGGGAGAGAATGAAAAACTGTTTTTT. It translates to CASSLGQGENEKLFF.